This passage covers 3 T cell receptor beta chains from one sample sequenced in a study of blood T cells in healthy people across ages. It was with a sample-barcoded 5' primer and a J-beta primer mix that a second PCR of roughly 6 to 12 cycles was run. TCRdb reanalysed the 5' RACE reads using MiXCR and keeps one entry per CDR3 protein. The table includes some 900,000 distinct CDR3 sequences, roughly 43% detected once. Sequences were obtained from blood. These receptors all stem from a man younger than 45 in good health.

This clonotype occurred a few times. The V and J genes are TRBV7-9 and TRBJ1-2, with a tentative D call TRBD1 (5 bases). CDR3 length equals 16 residues. Germline-derived CDR1 and CDR2 are SEHNR and FQNEAQ (reference sequence). V gave up 3 bases and J gave up 8 bases, with 22 bases separating them. DNA for the CDR3: TGTGCCAGCAGCTTCCTCCGGGACGGATATATGGGAGGCTACACCTTC. It encodes CASSFLRDGYMGGYTF.

Here the CDR3 reads CASTPPGISSYEQYF. The CDR3 region has the DNA TGTGCCAGCACTCCCCCAGGGATAAGCTCCTACGAGCAGTACTTC. This chain joins TRBV28 and TRBJ2-7, with a weak D call TRBD1 (5 bases). Germline CDR1 is MDHEN and CDR2 is SYDVKM. This CDR3 has 15 residues. Trimming took 7 bases from V and 0 from J, leaving 16 bases between them. The whole variable domain, remainder taken from reference TRBV28 and TRBJ2-7, is DVKVTQSSRYLVKRTGEKVFLECVQDMDHENMFWYRQDPGLGLRLIYFSYDVKMKEKGDIPEGYSVSREKKERFSLILESASTNQTSMYLCASTPPGISSYEQYFGPGTRLTVT.

V usage is TRBV9 and J usage is TRBJ2-3; 10 nucleotides match TRBD2. The germline CDR1 and CDR2 sequences are SGDLS and YYNGEE. The CDR3 is 17 residues long. Trimming at V came to 1 base and at J to 2 bases, leaving 7 bases not matched to a gene. CDR3 bases: TGTGCCAGCAGCGTATCTCCTAGCGGGGGTGACACAGATACGCAGTATTTT. It is translated as CASSVSPSGGDTDTQYF.